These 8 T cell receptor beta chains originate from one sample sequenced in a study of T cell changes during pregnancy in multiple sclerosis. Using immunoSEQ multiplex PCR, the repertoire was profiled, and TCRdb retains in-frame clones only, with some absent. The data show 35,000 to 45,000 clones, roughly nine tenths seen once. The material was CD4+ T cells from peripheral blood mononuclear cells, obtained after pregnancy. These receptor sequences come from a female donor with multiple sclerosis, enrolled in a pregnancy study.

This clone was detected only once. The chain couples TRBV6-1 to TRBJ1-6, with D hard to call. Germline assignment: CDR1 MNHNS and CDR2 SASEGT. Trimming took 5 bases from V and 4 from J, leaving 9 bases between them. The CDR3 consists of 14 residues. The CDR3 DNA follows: TGTGCCAGCAGTTTATACTTTTATAATTCACCCCTCCACTTT. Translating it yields CASSLYFYNSPLHF.

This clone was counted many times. The CDR3 bases are TGCAGCGTTGAAAAGGACGGACTTGCGTACGAGCAGTACTTC. Its protein product is CSVEKDGLAYEQYF. The rearrangement joins TRBV29-1 to TRBJ2-7, with D perhaps matching TRBD2 (5 bases). V was pared by 2 bases and J by 4 bases, with 15 bases between. The CDR3 length is 14 residues. From germline, CDR1 is SQVTM and CDR2 ANQGSEA.

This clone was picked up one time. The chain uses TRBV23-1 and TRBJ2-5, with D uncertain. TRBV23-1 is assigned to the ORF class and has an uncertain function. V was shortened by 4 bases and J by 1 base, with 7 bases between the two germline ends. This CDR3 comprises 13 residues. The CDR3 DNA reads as TGCGCCAGCAGTCCCCCGGGCCAAGAGACCCAGTACTTC. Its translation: CASSPPGQETQYF.

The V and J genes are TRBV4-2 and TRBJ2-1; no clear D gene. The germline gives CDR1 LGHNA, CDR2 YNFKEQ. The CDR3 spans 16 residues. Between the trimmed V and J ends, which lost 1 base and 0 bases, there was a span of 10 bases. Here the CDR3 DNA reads TGTGCCAGCAGCCAAGTAGGCGGAAACTCCTACAATGAGCAGTTCTTC. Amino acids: CASSQVGGNSYNEQFF.

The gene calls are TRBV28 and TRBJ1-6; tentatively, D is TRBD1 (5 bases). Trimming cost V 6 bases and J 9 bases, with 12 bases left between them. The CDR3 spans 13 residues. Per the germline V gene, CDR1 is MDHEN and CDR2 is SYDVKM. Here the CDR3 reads CASRVSGGSPLHF. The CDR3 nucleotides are TGTGCCAGCAGAGTCTCGGGGGGTTCACCCCTCCACTTT.

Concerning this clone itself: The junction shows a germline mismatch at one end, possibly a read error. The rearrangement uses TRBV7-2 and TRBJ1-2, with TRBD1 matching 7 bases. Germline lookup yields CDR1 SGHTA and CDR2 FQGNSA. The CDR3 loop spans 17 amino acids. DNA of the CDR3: TGTGCCAGCAGCCTAGCTCGGGGACAGCCTCTTGGGTATGGCTACACCTTC. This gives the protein CASSLARGQPLGYGYTF. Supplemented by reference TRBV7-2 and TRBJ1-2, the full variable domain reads GAGVSQSPSNKVTEKGKDVELRCDPISGHTALYWYRQSLGQGLEFLIYFQGNSAPDKSGLPSDRFSAERTGGSVSTLTIQRTQQEDSAVYLCASSLARGQPLGYGYTFGSGTRLTVV.

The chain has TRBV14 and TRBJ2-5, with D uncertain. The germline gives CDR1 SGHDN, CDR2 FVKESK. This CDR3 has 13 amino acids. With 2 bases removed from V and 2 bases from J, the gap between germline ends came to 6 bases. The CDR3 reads CASSQLLQETQYF. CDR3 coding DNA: TGTGCCAGCAGCCAATTACTACAAGAGACCCAGTACTTC.

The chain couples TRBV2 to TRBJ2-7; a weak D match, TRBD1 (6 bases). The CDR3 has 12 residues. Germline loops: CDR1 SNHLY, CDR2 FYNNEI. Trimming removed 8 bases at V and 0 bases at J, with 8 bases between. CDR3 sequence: CASLDSSYEQYF. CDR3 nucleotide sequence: TGTGCCAGCTTGGACAGCTCCTACGAGCAGTACTTC.